The 25 T cell receptor beta chains reported below all come from one sample, sequenced in a study of blood T cell repertoires in COVID-19. Produced via immunoSEQ multiplex PCR; TCRdb's table is partial and in-frame only. This repertoire shows 260,000 or so clones, about 91% found once; its top ten account for over 1%. The sequencing input was PBMCs or T cells enriched from blood (not recorded which). All receptors come from a woman aged 40 to 50 with acute COVID-19.

The gene calls are TRBV6-5 and TRBJ2-7, with 13 bases aligning to TRBD2. CDR1 is MNHEY and CDR2 is SVGAGI in the germline V gene. The length of the CDR3 is 15 residues. J lost 0 bases, V lost 6 bases, and 2 bases had no gene match. The CDR3 DNA sequence: TGTGCCAGCAGGGGGACTAGCGGGAACTCCTACGAGCAGTACTTC. It yields the protein CASRGTSGNSYEQYF.

The rearrangement links TRBV27 to TRBJ2-1, with TRBD2 identical over 7 bases. The V segment lost 0 bases and the J segment 2 bases; nucleotides outside the gene matches: 10. Germline-derived CDR1 and CDR2 are MNHEY and SMNVEV (reference sequence). The CDR3 has 18 amino acids. CDR3 region: CASSLSGGSGLTYNEQFF. The CDR3 region has the DNA TGTGCCAGCAGTTTATCGGGGGGGAGCGGTCTTACCTACAATGAGCAGTTCTTC.

The J gene is TRBJ2-3, the V gene TRBV30, with 7 bases that match TRBD2. The V gene's germline CDR1 is GTSNPN and CDR2 SVGIG (reference sequence). V shed 2 bases and J 0 bases; nucleotides not matched to a gene: 5. This CDR3 comprises 15 residues. The CDR3 spells CAWSNGGRSTDTQYF. The DNA for the CDR3 is TGTGCCTGGAGTAACGGCGGGAGAAGCACAGATACGCAGTATTTT.

The J gene is TRBJ1-1, the V gene TRBV28, with a weak D call TRBD1 (6 bases). Looked up from germline, CDR1 is MDHEN and CDR2 is SYDVKM. This CDR3 is built from 12 residues. V lost 7 bases and J 7 bases, leaving 13 bases between the germline ends. CDR3 nucleotides: TGTGCCAGCACCGCTGGACAGCTTGAAGCTTTCTTT. This codes for CASTAGQLEAFF.

This clone came up once. The rearrangement joins TRBV28 to TRBJ2-3; 7 nucleotides agree with TRBD2. Trimming took 6 bases from V and 2 from J; bases not matched to a gene: 11. The CDR3 consists of 16 residues. Germline V gives CDR1 MDHEN, CDR2 SYDVKM. The CDR3 spells CASSPPLRGYTDTQYF. In DNA form, the CDR3 reads TGTGCCAGCAGCCCACCCTTGCGGGGGTACACAGATACGCAGTATTTT.

This chain connects TRBV29-1 to TRBJ2-3, with D hard to call. CDR1 SQVTM and CDR2 ANQGSEA come from the germline V gene. The CDR3 is 15 amino acids. Between the trimmed V and J ends, which lost 1 base and 2 bases, there was a span of 13 bases. The CDR3 region is CSVEALWRHTDTQYF. The CDR3 DNA reads TGCAGCGTTGAAGCGCTATGGCGGCACACAGATACGCAGTATTTT.

With respect to this clone: Other DNA sequences in this sample translate to the same CDR3. V gene TRBV19 combines with J gene TRBJ1-1; D is unresolved. Trimming stripped 6 bases from V and 2 bases from J, with 10 bases between. Germline V gives CDR1 LNHDA, CDR2 SQIVND (reference sequence). The CDR3 loop spans 13 amino acids. The CDR3 sequence: CASSETVNTEAFF. The CDR3 region has the DNA TGTGCCAGTAGCGAAACAGTTAACACTGAAGCTTTCTTT.

V and J are TRBV7-9 and TRBJ1-3; D is uncertain. There are 14 residues in the CDR3. V gave up 2 bases and J gave up 0 bases, with 5 bases separating them. CDR1 SEHNR and CDR2 FQNEAQ come from the germline V gene (reference sequence). CDR3 region: CASSLSGSGNTIYF. The CDR3 DNA reads as TGTGCCAGCAGCTTATCCGGCTCTGGAAACACCATATATTTT.

V and J are TRBV12-3 or TRBV12-4 and TRBJ1-2; D is ambiguous. Trimming left V 3 bases short and J 4 bases short, with 9 bases between. The CDR3 loop spans 13 amino acids. The CDR3 here is CASSFTGVYGYTF. CDR3 sequence (DNA): TGTGCCAGCAGTTTCACGGGAGTCTATGGCTACACCTTC.

This sequence joins TRBV18 and TRBJ2-3, with TRBD2 matching over 8 bases. This CDR3 has 16 residues. V was pared by 0 bases and J by 7 bases, with 9 bases of the junction left unmatched. CDR1 KGHSH and CDR2 LQKENI come from the germline V gene. This CDR3 is CASSPPGAGGLNTQYF. The DNA for the CDR3 is TGTGCCAGCTCACCACCCGGGGCGGGAGGCCTTAATACGCAGTATTTT.

V is TRBV5-5 and J is TRBJ2-1; 12 bases match TRBD2. The CDR3 runs to 16 residues. J gave up 8 bases and V 2 bases, and 8 bases lay outside the gene matches. CDR1 is SGHKS, CDR2 YYEKEE, per germline (reference sequence). CDR3 sequence: CASSFRLAGEIDEQFF. The CDR3 coding sequence is TGTGCCAGCAGCTTCCGACTAGCGGGAGAGATCGATGAGCAGTTCTTC.

The rearrangement links TRBV27 to TRBJ1-5, with TRBD1 matching over 7 bases. The ends lost 6 bases at V and 4 bases at J; junction bases unmatched: 3. This CDR3 spans 13 amino acids. CDR1 MNHEY and CDR2 SMNVEV come from the germline V gene (reference sequence). The CDR3 region has the DNA TGTGCCAGCAGGCTGACAGGGAATCAGCCCCAGCATTTT. Amino acids: CASRLTGNQPQHF.

The chain links TRBV7-9 to TRBJ1-1; TRBD1 matches at 9 bases. Looked up from germline, CDR1 is SEHNR and CDR2 is FQNEAQ (reference sequence). The CDR3 is 14 residues long. Germline trimming cut 3 bases from V and 5 bases from J; bases unmatched to any gene: 4. This CDR3 reads CASSLMTGGTEAFF. CDR3 sequence (DNA): TGTGCCAGCAGCTTGATGACAGGGGGGACTGAAGCTTTCTTT.

The V call is TRBV20-1, the J call TRBJ2-3; D gene uncertain. Germline CDR1 and CDR2: DFQATT and SNEGSKA (reference sequence). The V and J ends lost 3 bases and 5 bases respectively, with 6 bases between them. This CDR3 has 11 amino acids. The CDR3 loop reads CSASLLDTQYF. DNA for the CDR3: TGCAGTGCTAGCCTATTAGATACGCAGTATTTT.

This sequence joins TRBV25-1 and TRBJ1-2; TRBD1 might be the D (6 bases). The CDR3 has 14 amino acids. Trimming took 4 bases from V and 8 from J, leaving 17 bases between them. Germline V CDR1 and CDR2: MGHDK, SYGVNS. The CDR3 reads CASSARSGTYGYTF. CDR3 DNA: TGTGCCAGCAGTGCGAGGTCCGGGACATACGGCTACACCTTC.

The chain employs TRBV7-8 and TRBJ1-5; TRBD1 matches 10 bases. Germline assignment: CDR1 SGHVS and CDR2 FQNEAQ. V lost 1 base, J lost 7 bases, and 7 bases stayed unmatched. The CDR3 runs 16 residues. The CDR3 protein is CASSLERQGAGQPQHF. The CDR3 coding sequence is TGTGCCAGCAGCTTAGAGAGACAGGGGGCGGGACAGCCCCAGCATTTT.

The rearrangement joins TRBV29-1 to TRBJ1-2, with 7 bases that match TRBD1. The CDR3 length is 13 residues. Germline lookup yields CDR1 SQVTM and CDR2 ANQGSEA. V trimming: 6 bases; J trimming: 0 bases; junction bases outside the gene matches: 4. The CDR3 loop is CSVGDSSNYGYTF. The CDR3 bases are TGCAGCGTGGGGGACAGCTCTAACTATGGCTACACCTTC.

The rearrangement uses TRBV30 and TRBJ1-1, with D possibly being TRBD1 (5 bases). CDR3 length: 12 residues. V lost 8 bases, J lost 6 bases, and 16 bases lay in between. The germline CDR1 and CDR2 sequences are GTSNPN and SVGIG (reference sequence). The CDR3 sequence is CATDGGVAEAFF. The CDR3 coding sequence is TGTGCCACCGATGGGGGGGTGGCTGAAGCTTTCTTT.

This clone showed up just a few times. The chain carries TRBV3-1 (or the pseudogene TRBV3-2) and TRBJ2-5, with 10 positions matching TRBD2. The CDR3 runs 18 residues. The V segment lost 1 base and the J segment 2 bases; nucleotides outside the gene matches: 10. The V gene's germline CDR1 is LGHDT and CDR2 YNNKEL (reference sequence). CDR3 loop: CASSQVSGRVRRQETQYF. In DNA form, the CDR3 reads TGTGCCAGCAGCCAAGTAAGCGGGAGGGTCCGACGTCAAGAGACCCAGTACTTC.

The genes are TRBV5-1 and TRBJ2-1; 11 nucleotides align to TRBD2. With 2 bases clipped from V and 6 bases from J, the junction kept 4 bases outside the gene matches. This CDR3 has 15 residues. Germline V gives CDR1 SGHRS, CDR2 YFSETQ. CDR3: CASSFELAGGNEQFF. CDR3 in DNA: TGCGCCAGCAGCTTCGAGCTAGCGGGAGGCAATGAGCAGTTCTTC. Using reference TRBV5-1 and TRBJ2-1 for the parts outside the CDR3, the full variable domain is KAGVTQTPRYLIKTRGQQVTLSCSPISGHRSVSWYQQTPGQGLQFLFEYFSETQRNKGNFPGRFSGRQFSNSRSEMNVSTLELGDSALYLCASSFELAGGNEQFFGPGTRLTVL.

The chain couples TRBV7-2 to TRBJ2-1; 12 bases match TRBD2. The CDR3 is 15 amino acids. In germline, CDR1 is SGHTA, CDR2 FQGNSA. Trimming took 5 bases from V and 8 from J; bases not matched to a gene: 7. The CDR3 loop is CASSETSGSFYEQFF. The CDR3 DNA follows: TGTGCCAGCAGCGAGACTAGCGGGAGTTTCTATGAGCAGTTCTTC. The variable domain in full, with the rest retrieved from reference TRBV7-2 and TRBJ2-1, is GAGVSQSPSNKVTEKGKDVELRCDPISGHTALYWYRQSLGQGLEFLIYFQGNSAPDKSGLPSDRFSAERTGGSVSTLTIQRTQQEDSAVYLCASSETSGSFYEQFFGPGTRLTVL.

This clone was seen more than once but under ten times. V usage is TRBV4-1 and J usage is TRBJ2-7, with TRBD1 identical over 8 bases. Germline lookup yields CDR1 MGHRA and CDR2 YSYEKL. This CDR3 has 17 amino acids. The V gene end was trimmed by 4 bases and the J gene end by 4 bases; junction bases not matched to a gene: 15. The CDR3 DNA reads TGCGCCAGCAGCCCCCAGGGGACAGGCCCGACCCTTTACGAGCAGTACTTC. It is translated as CASSPQGTGPTLYEQYF.

The sample holds a few counts of this clone. The rearrangement links TRBV10-2 to TRBJ2-1, with D possibly being TRBD2 (5 bases). The germline CDR1 and CDR2 sequences are WSHSY and SAAADI. The CDR3 consists of 14 residues. Between the trimmed V and J ends, which lost 2 bases and 3 bases, there was a span of 8 bases. CDR3 in amino acids: CASSEGEIYNEQFF. CDR3 nucleotide sequence: TGCGCCAGCAGTGAGGGGGAGATCTACAATGAGCAGTTCTTC.

This chain links TRBV7-2 with TRBJ1-6; D unclear. CDR1 is SGHTA and CDR2 is FQGNSA in the germline V gene. The CDR3 runs to 14 residues. Trimming pared 1 base from V and 15 bases from J, leaving 16 bases between. The CDR3 nucleotides read TGTGCCAGCAGCTTAGGAGCGGCCCTGGGGATCCTCCACTTT. It specifies CASSLGAALGILHF.

The V and J genes are TRBV27 and TRBJ2-7, with a possible D match to TRBD2 (5 bases). Trimming took 6 bases from V and 0 from J, leaving 12 bases between them. The CDR3 consists of 14 residues. CDR1 is MNHEY and CDR2 is SMNVEV in the germline V gene (reference sequence). The CDR3, as DNA: TGTGCCAGCAGAAGAAGGAGGAGCTCCTACGAGCAGTACGTC. Its translation is CASRRRRSSYEQYV.